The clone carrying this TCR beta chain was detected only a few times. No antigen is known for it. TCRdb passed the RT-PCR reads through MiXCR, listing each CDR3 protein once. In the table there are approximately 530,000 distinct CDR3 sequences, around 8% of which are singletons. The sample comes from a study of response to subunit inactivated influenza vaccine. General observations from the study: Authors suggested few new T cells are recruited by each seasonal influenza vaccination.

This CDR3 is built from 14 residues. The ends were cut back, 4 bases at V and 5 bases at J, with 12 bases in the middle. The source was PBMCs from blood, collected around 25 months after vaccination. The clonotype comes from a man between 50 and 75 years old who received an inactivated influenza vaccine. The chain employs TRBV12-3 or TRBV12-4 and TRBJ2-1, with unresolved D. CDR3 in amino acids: CASSSRALNNEQFF. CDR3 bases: TGTGCCAGCAGTTCCCGGGCCCTAAACAATGAGCAGTTCTTC.